This passage covers 17 T cell receptor beta chains from one sample sequenced in a study of metastatic and nonmetastatic thyroid tumors. Not a single patient had been given any form of treatment at any point before undergoing thyroid surgery. TCRdb called clones again from the PCR reads with MiXCR. The sample consists of around 20,000 clones, about 20% of them appearing once. The sequenced sample was tumor tissue. The origin of the receptors is a female donor with papillary thyroid cancer or a benign thyroid nodule (not recorded which). Some clones in this sample may be carry-over from other donors' samples.

This chain joins TRBV5-8 and TRBJ1-1; D is unresolved. V lost 1 base and J lost 2, with 9 bases in between. The germline CDR1 and CDR2 sequences are SGHTS and YDEGEE. This CDR3 has 14 amino acids. CDR3 sequence reads: CASSLIGDNTEAFF. In DNA form, the CDR3 reads TGTGCCAGCAGCTTGATAGGCGACAACACTGAAGCTTTCTTT.

V gene TRBV6-1 combines with J gene TRBJ1-5; 8 nucleotides line up with TRBD1. The V segment lost 1 base and the J segment 7 bases; nucleotides outside the gene matches: 3. This CDR3 spans 14 amino acids. Germline assignment: CDR1 MNHNS and CDR2 SASEGT. CDR3 loop: CASSEGQGQQPQHF. CDR3 sequence (DNA): TGTGCCAGCAGTGAAGGACAGGGGCAACAGCCCCAGCATTTT.

This clone was observed many times. The sample holds other DNA sequences that translate to the same CDR3. The chain is built from TRBV3-1 and TRBJ1-1; no clear D. Trimming took 5 bases from V and 5 from J, leaving 9 bases between them. The CDR3 consists of 12 residues. Germline loops: CDR1 LGHDT, CDR2 YNNKEL (reference sequence). CDR3 sequence reads: CASSRDRTEAFF. The CDR3 DNA follows: TGTGCCAGCAGCAGGGATCGGACTGAAGCTTTCTTT.

This clone has more than one count but fewer than ten. Compared with germline, one end of the junction differs, possibly owing to a read error. This sequence joins TRBV6-5 and TRBJ2-7; a possible D gene is TRBD2 (5 bases). Germline V gene sequence: CDR1 MNHEY, CDR2 SVGAGI. The CDR3 is 15 residues long. The CDR3 DNA follows: TGTGCCAGCAGTTACTCACTGGGGAGCTCCTACGAGCATTACTTC. Translating it yields CASSYSLGSSYEHYF.

By proportion, this clone is medium-sized (0.01 to 0.1%). The chain recombines TRBV7-2 with TRBJ2-7; D ambiguous. Deletions cut 1 base from V and 6 bases from J, with 16 bases between. This CDR3 contains 15 residues. Germline V lookup: CDR1 SGHTA, CDR2 FQGNSA. CDR3 coding DNA: TGTGCCAGCAGCTTAGGGCTCTCCCGTCAAATCGAGCAGTACTTC. Translation: CASSLGLSRQIEQYF.

V and J are TRBV6-1 and TRBJ2-7; 9 bases fit TRBD1. Germline V lookup: CDR1 MNHNS, CDR2 SASEGT. The V gene end was trimmed by 8 bases and the J gene end by 6 bases; junction bases not matched to a gene: 5. This CDR3 comprises 12 residues. This chain's CDR3 is CASSWTGVEQYF. The CDR3 nucleotides are TGTGCCAGCTCCTGGACAGGGGTCGAGCAGTACTTC.

V and J are TRBV12-3 or TRBV12-4 and TRBJ1-4; no reliable D call. There are 14 residues in the CDR3. V was trimmed by 2 bases and J by 8 bases, leaving 12 bases between them. The CDR3 coding sequence is TGTGCCAGCAGTTTAAAGGGCCGAAAAGAAAAACTGTTTTTT. This encodes CASSLKGRKEKLFF.

This clone was recorded a few times. The chain has TRBV28 and TRBJ2-7; 8 bases match TRBD1. The CDR3 runs to 16 residues. Per the germline V gene, CDR1 is MDHEN and CDR2 is SYDVKM. The trim removed 7 bases at V and 0 bases at J, leaving 11 bases unmatched. The CDR3 coding sequence is TGTGCCAGCACCAACCCCTCGGACAGGGCCTCCTACGAGCAGTACTTC. Translating it yields CASTNPSDRASYEQYF.

This clone was picked up a small number of times. V is TRBV20-1 and J is TRBJ2-5; 8 nucleotides match TRBD2. The germline V gene encodes CDR1 DFQATT and CDR2 SNEGSKA (reference sequence). The CDR3 runs to 14 residues. V shed 5 bases and J 4 bases; nucleotides not matched to a gene: 9. This CDR3 reads CSASVAGRAETQYF. The CDR3 coding sequence is TGCAGTGCTTCAGTAGCGGGAAGGGCAGAGACCCAGTACTTC.

This clone was observed a few times. The V and J genes are TRBV28 and TRBJ2-2; D call uncertain. The CDR3 contains 16 residues. Trimming cost V 6 bases and J 4 bases, with 18 bases left between them. The germline CDR1 and CDR2 sequences are MDHEN and SYDVKM. CDR3 sequence: CASSPPIESRTGELFF. For the CDR3, the DNA is TGTGCCAGCAGCCCACCCATTGAGTCCCGCACCGGGGAGCTGTTTTTT. Full variable domain (missing parts from reference TRBV28 and TRBJ2-2): DVKVTQSSRYLVKRTGEKVFLECVQDMDHENMFWYRQDPGLGLRLIYFSYDVKMKEKGDIPEGYSVSREKKERFSLILESASTNQTSMYLCASSPPIESRTGELFFGEGSRLTVL.

The V call is TRBV20-1, the J call TRBJ2-3; either TRBD1 or TRBD2 may fit D (5 bases each). CDR1 DFQATT and CDR2 SNEGSKA come from the germline V gene (reference sequence). CDR3 length: 16 amino acids. V was pared by 0 bases and J by 4 bases, with 17 bases between. CDR3 DNA: TGCAGTGCTAGAGATTTGGGGGATTTTCGGGCAGATACGCAGTATTTT. It codes for CSARDLGDFRADTQYF.

The chain has TRBV6-1 and TRBJ1-2, with 9 bases lining up with TRBD1. CDR1 is MNHNS, CDR2 SASEGT, per germline. V shed 5 bases and J 1 base; nucleotides not matched to a gene: 8. The CDR3 runs to 16 residues. The CDR3 DNA reads as TGTGCCAGCAGTTCCATCCGGGACAGGGTTAACTATGGCTACACCTTC. This gives the protein CASSSIRDRVNYGYTF.

The V call is TRBV9, the J call TRBJ2-1; 8 nucleotides align to TRBD2. Unmatched junction bases numbered 12, after V lost 5 bases and J lost 8 bases. Looked up from germline, CDR1 is SGDLS and CDR2 is YYNGEE. CDR3 length: 15 amino acids. CDR3 bases: TGTGCCAGCAGTGCAGTGACTAGCGAAAGAGATGAGCAGTTCTTC. This encodes CASSAVTSERDEQFF.

V usage is TRBV5-1 and J usage is TRBJ2-7, with 9 bases identical to TRBD1. Germline assignment: CDR1 SGHRS and CDR2 YFSETQ. V lost 4 bases to trimming and J lost 1 base; unmatched junction nucleotides: 6. This CDR3 spans 15 amino acids. The CDR3 DNA follows: TGCGCCAGCAGCCCGGGGGACAGGGATTCCTACGAGCAGTACTTC. This sequence encodes CASSPGDRDSYEQYF.

This clone was counted a few times. The chain has TRBV11-1 and TRBJ2-1, with D possibly being TRBD2 (5 bases). Germline V gene sequence: CDR1 SGHAT, CDR2 FQDESV (reference sequence). The CDR3 length is 15 residues. V was trimmed by 2 bases and J by 4 bases, leaving 12 bases between them. The CDR3 here is CASSLSEGPYNEQFF. Here the CDR3 DNA reads TGTGCCAGCAGCTTATCTGAGGGCCCTTACAATGAGCAGTTCTTC. Filled out from reference TRBV11-1 and TRBJ2-1, the complete variable domain reads EAEVAQSPRYKITEKSQAVAFWCDPISGHATLYWYRQILGQGPELLVQFQDESVVDDSQLPKDRFSAERLKGVDSTLKIQPAELGDSAMYLCASSLSEGPYNEQFFGPGTRLTVL.

This clone was picked up many times. V and J are TRBV6-1 and TRBJ2-3, with 8 bases lining up with TRBD2. The CDR3 consists of 16 residues. Germline assignment: CDR1 MNHNS and CDR2 SASEGT. J gave up 0 bases and V 6 bases, and 8 bases lay outside the gene matches. CDR3 residues: CASRTSGLGSTDTQYF. CDR3 in DNA: TGTGCCAGCAGGACCTCGGGACTAGGTAGCACAGATACGCAGTATTTT.

The chain has TRBV4-3 and TRBJ2-7; unclear D gene. Germline V gene lookup returns CDR1 LGHNA and CDR2 YSLEER. The V and J ends lost 2 bases and 2 bases respectively, with 7 bases between them. CDR3 size: 13 residues. The CDR3 sequence is CASSQWVTYEQYF. The CDR3 coding sequence is TGCGCCAGCAGCCAATGGGTAACCTACGAGCAGTACTTC.